This entry lists 2 T cell receptor beta chains sequenced from one sample in a study of post-analysis software for immune sequencing data. Study results and limitations: In patients, about 5 TRBV segments were more frequent than in controls, with TRBV5-6, TRBV5-1 and TRBV20-1 among them.

Sequencing libraries made from TCR beta cDNA carried unique molecular identifiers. TCRdb redid the calling of the PCR reads with MiXCR, one entry per CDR3 protein. The sample comprises 380,000 or so distinct CDR3 sequences, roughly 30% of which are singletons, and around an eighth rests with the top ten. These receptors' targets are unknown. Sequenced input: blood. These receptors all stem from a girl between 10 and 17 years old with multiple sclerosis.

This clonotype was observed a handful of times. V is TRBV12-3 or TRBV12-4 and J is TRBJ2-7; D unclear. The CDR3 covers 15 residues. Trimming took off 2 bases at V and 2 bases at J, with 13 bases between the two ends. The CDR3 DNA reads TGTGCCAGCAGTTTAAGGGCAGTAGGCCCCTACGAGCAGTACTTC. It specifies CASSLRAVGPYEQYF.

This clonotype was recorded a few times. The chain combines TRBV27 with TRBJ1-2, with unresolved D. V dropped 0 bases and J dropped 7 bases, with 9 bases sitting between them. CDR1 is MNHEY and CDR2 is SMNVEV in the germline V gene (reference sequence). This CDR3 has 13 amino acids. In nucleotides, the CDR3 is TGTGCCAGCAGTTTATCCGGATTGAGTGGCTACACCTTC. This encodes CASSLSGLSGYTF.